The T cell receptor (beta chain) under discussion was sequenced for a study of T cells in Graves' hyperthyroidism and ophthalmopathy (dated by TCRdb to about 2019). Concerning the study at large: Peripheral blood was collected at initial diagnosis, before any treatment. An independent validation cohort of fewer than 20 hyperthyroidism patients and more than 15 patients who later progressed to ophthalmopathy tested prospective prediction of ophthalmopathy. The paper reports TCR Vbeta CDR3 sequencing of approximately 130 peripheral blood samples: 43 ophthalmopathy, fewer than 80 hyperthyroidism and approximately 17 progressor patients. Following sampling, methimazole starting at 30 mg daily was given to hyperthyroidism patients, and high-dose intravenous methylprednisolone was given to ophthalmopathy patients. Thyroid tissue and blood T-cell repertoires from about 6 Graves' hyperthyroidism patients were also compared in the study. To identify distinguishing TCR V-J signatures, a discovery cohort of 90 to 100 patients was used, comprising fewer than 45 with Graves' ophthalmopathy and roughly 60 with stable Graves' hyperthyroidism. The 100 or so discovery patients were divided at random into training and test sets in a 7:3 ratio.

As concerns this clonotype: Its binding antigen is unknown. Within one base of it there is no much larger clone, and no base qualities were kept.

The TCR beta CDR3 regions were amplified from RNA transcripts. A first-round RT-PCR of the TCR CDR3 used the HTBI primer set with the Qiagen OneStep RT-PCR kit. The libraries were constructed in a second round of multiplex PCR and then size-selected and purified. Sequencing of the libraries was done on an Illumina HiSeq2000 using paired-end 100 bp reads. The original pipeline was this. SOAPnuke was used to process the raw data, throwing out any read that contained adapters or uncalled bases, had a mean Phred below 15, or lacked an exact constant-primer or identifier match. High-quality paired reads were merged with COPE v1.2.5, and unique nucleotide sequences were defined as clonotypes. MiTCR v1.1 was used to align clonotypes to the IMGT TRBV, TRBD and TRBJ reference segments. Analysis was restricted to V-J combinations with a frequency above 0.0001, which covered roughly 99% of repertoires. The TCS score was defined as F50 (clonal expansion) divided by E x V (chaos), with BLOSUM62-based TCRdist calculated between CDR3 peptides within each V-J. Welch's t-statistics and random forest reduced fewer than 550 V-J features to 10 to 15, which were used in a naive Bayes classifier (R e1071). The public reads were reanalyzed by TCRdb: fastp trimming at Q25, MiXCR alignment, in-frame beta chains only. Each entry is one CDR3 protein sequence, shown with its most common DNA and genes. The V and J calls come from TCRdb's annotation, not from the publication. The sample includes about 350,000 distinct CDR3 sequences, with approximately 14% observed a single time. The ten largest clones add up to approximately 19% of the sample.

General conclusions and limits of the study: Ophthalmopathy was separated from stable hyperthyroidism by a 13 V-J signature model, with around 90% sensitivity and about 84% specificity obtained in cross-validation and 80%/75% obtained in testing. In validation, the model predicted progression to ophthalmopathy with 55% to 71% sensitivity and about 72% specificity, a median of around six months before onset. Blood samples also contained most of the expanded thyroid clonotypes (frequency above 0.001), which suggests that blood repertoires may reflect thyroid immune responses. Sample size was not statistically predetermined, and blinding of investigators to group allocation was not performed.

Ophthalmopathy patients had moderately to severely active disease, with a Clinical Activity Score of 3 or more, a NOSPECS grade of 4 or more, and a disease duration of less than 3 months. Any patient with an uncontrolled infection, another autoimmune disease, pregnancy or lactation was excluded. Diagnoses were based on clinical symptoms, serum thyroxine and TRAb, thyroid ultrasound and orbital computed tomography. Ficoll-Paque density gradient centrifugation was used to isolate PBMCs from approximately 11 ml of fresh peripheral blood. Total RNA was extracted with Trizol reagent, and quality was checked on an Agilent 2100 Bioanalyzer. Sequencing was done on a sample of blood. This receptor was identified in an older woman with Graves' ophthalmopathy.

The CDR3 amino acid sequence is: CASSVAEGGSYNEQFF. In nucleotide form, the sequence is TGTGCCAGCAGCGTAGCGGAGGGGGGCTCCTACAATGAGCAGTTCTTC. The chain couples TRBV9 to TRBJ2-1; the D segment is perhaps TRBD1 or TRBD2, each sharing 6 matched bases. From the germline V gene, CDR1 is SGDLS and CDR2 is YYNGEE. The CDR3 numbers 16 residues from cysteine through phenylalanine. The only DNA kept is the CDR3, 48 bases in frame from the first base. V is cut by 0 bases and J by 0 bases, and the space between the germline ends is 10 bases.